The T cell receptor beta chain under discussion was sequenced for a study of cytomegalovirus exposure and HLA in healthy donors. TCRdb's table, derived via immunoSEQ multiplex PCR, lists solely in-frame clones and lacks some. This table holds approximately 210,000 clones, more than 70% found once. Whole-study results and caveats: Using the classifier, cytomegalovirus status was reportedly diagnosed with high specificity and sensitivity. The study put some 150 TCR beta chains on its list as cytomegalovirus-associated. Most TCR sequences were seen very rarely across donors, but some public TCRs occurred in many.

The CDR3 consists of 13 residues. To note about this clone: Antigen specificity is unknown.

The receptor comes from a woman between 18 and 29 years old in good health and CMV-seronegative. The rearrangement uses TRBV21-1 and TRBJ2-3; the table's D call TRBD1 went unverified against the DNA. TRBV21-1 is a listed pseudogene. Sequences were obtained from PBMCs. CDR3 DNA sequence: TGTGCCAGCAGCGTCCAGGGAACAGATACGCAGTATTTT. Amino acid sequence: CASSVQGTDTQYF.